Listed below are T cell receptor beta chains from one sample, sequenced in a study of CD8+CD57+ T cells in acquired aplastic anemia. TCRdb reprocessed the reads with MiXCR, giving one entry per CDR3 protein. The profile shows some 120,000 distinct CDR3 sequences, almost 40% of them singletons. Material for sequencing was sorted CD4+, CD8+, or CD8+CD57+ T cells (not recorded which) from PBMCs. The receptor set was obtained from a human donor with aplastic anemia. Both conserved end residues are trimmed from each CDR3. D genes are given only for firm matches.

TRBV2	12	TRBJ2-1	-	ASSVLALSNEQF
TRBV6-1	12	TRBJ1-4	-	ASKMGTLNEKLF
TRBV4-2	12	TRBJ1-1	-	ASSQDRVNTEAF
TRBV7-6	11	TRBJ1-5	-	ASSLGGGQPQH
TRBV3-1	12	TRBJ1-1	-	ASSLRDTNTEAF
TRBV2	10	TRBJ1-2	-	ASSEAPRGYT
TRBV7-9	12	TRBJ1-4	-	ASSNRAPPEKLF
TRBV2	10	TRBJ1-2	-	ASSDGPYGYT
TRBV20-1	11	TRBJ1-5	TRBD1	SVRGPPDQPQH
TRBV2	11	TRBJ2-7	-	ASRATSTREQY
TRBV12-3/TRBV12-4	13	TRBJ1-2	-	ASSPTGRGYYGYT
TRBV10-1	14	TRBJ2-2	-	ASSESEAPNTGELF
TRBV7-6	14	TRBJ1-2	TRBD1	ASSVANRGDNYGYT
TRBV11-1	13	TRBJ2-1	TRBD2	ASSFIAGSGNEQF
TRBV19	11	TRBJ1-5	-	ASSIEWKQPQH
TRBV19	11	TRBJ1-1	-	ASSIEVNTEAF
TRBV19	12	TRBJ1-5	-	ASSPPARGQPQH
TRBV2	12	TRBJ2-3	-	ASKGGARTDTQY
TRBV10-3	14	TRBJ2-1	TRBD2	AIRGTSGGSYNEQF
TRBV27	13	TRBJ2-7	TRBD1	ASSLIGQGAYEQY
TRBV12-5	13	TRBJ2-2	-	ASGLEGGGTGELF
TRBV11-1	13	TRBJ2-3	-	ASSLDRADTDTQY